A single sample is the source of the 10 T cell receptor beta chains below, sequenced in a study of cytomegalovirus exposure and HLA in healthy donors. PCR used 60 Vbeta primers and 13 Jbeta primers. The repertoire was sequenced with immunoSEQ multiplex PCR; TCRdb's copy has only in-frame clones and lacks some. The specimen's table records around 88,000 clones. Sequencing input: PBMCs. The receptors come from a girl aged 10-17 years in good health and CMV-seropositive.

Notes on this clone: The DNA is omitted, as the CDR3 cannot be located on it reliably, and the CDR3 follows TCRdb's listing. Here the CDR3 reads CASSSSMGHRVLTF. The rearrangement joins TRBV6-5 to TRBJ2-6; TRBD1, as called in the table, went unchecked against the DNA. Germline V CDR1 and CDR2: MNHEY, SVGAGI. The CDR3 sequence runs 14 residues, both termini included.

This rearrangement joins TRBV5-1 to TRBJ1-2, with TRBD1 identical over 8 bases. This CDR3 comprises 15 residues. V dropped 2 bases and J dropped 0; count of bases not matched to a gene: 3. Germline CDR1 and CDR2: SGHRS and YFSETQ. The CDR3 reads CASSFGQGANYGYTF. Written as DNA, the CDR3 is TGCGCCAGCAGCTTTGGACAGGGCGCTAACTATGGCTACACCTTC.

The chain uses TRBV6-5 and TRBJ1-2; D not resolved. The CDR3 is 13 amino acids. The V gene's germline CDR1 is MNHEY and CDR2 SVGAGI. V was cut by 0 bases and J by 8 bases, with 10 bases left in between. CDR3 sequence (DNA): TGTGCCAGCAGTTACTCCGGTCCTGTGGGCTACACCTTC. It is translated as CASSYSGPVGYTF.

This chain links TRBV7-2 with TRBJ2-3; 10 bases map to TRBD2. The CDR3 extends over 16 amino acids. After removal of 2 bases from V and 2 bases from J, the junction contained 4 bases not matched to a gene. Per the germline V gene, CDR1 is SGHTA and CDR2 is FQGNSA. The chain's CDR3 is CASSLLAGALTDTQYF. As DNA, the CDR3 is TGTGCCAGCAGCTTACTAGCGGGGGCCCTCACAGATACGCAGTATTTT.

V and J are TRBV27 and TRBJ2-1, with 16 bases matching TRBD2. Trimming cost V 6 bases and J 12 bases; bases outside gene matches: 14. CDR3 length: 17 amino acids. Germline V gene lookup returns CDR1 MNHEY and CDR2 SMNVEV (reference sequence). For the CDR3, the DNA is TGTGCCAGCAGCCTGGGACTAGCGGGGGGGTTACAGGTCGGGCAGTTCTTC. It is translated as CASSLGLAGGLQVGQFF.

This rearrangement joins TRBV30 to TRBJ1-4; D gene ambiguous. Trimming pared 0 bases from V and 11 bases from J, leaving 22 bases between. There are 16 residues in the CDR3. Per germline, CDR1 GTSNPN and CDR2 SVGIG (reference sequence). Written as DNA, the CDR3 is TGTGCCTGGAGTGTAAGTTCGGCGGCCCGAAGCGGGAAACTGTTTTTT. Protein sequence: CAWSVSSAARSGKLFF.

The V and J genes are TRBV5-1 and TRBJ2-2; possibly TRBD1 for D (5 bases). CDR3 length: 16 residues. Germline V gives CDR1 SGHRS, CDR2 YFSETQ. Trimming removed 2 bases at V and 6 bases at J, with 17 bases between. The CDR3, as DNA: TGCGCCAGCAGCTTTTCCCCCATCCAGGGTCCCGGGGAGCTGTTTTTT. Its translation is CASSFSPIQGPGELFF. The whole variable domain, remainder taken from reference TRBV5-1 and TRBJ2-2, is KAGVTQTPRYLIKTRGQQVTLSCSPISGHRSVSWYQQTPGQGLQFLFEYFSETQRNKGNFPGRFSGRQFSNSRSEMNVSTLELGDSALYLCASSFSPIQGPGELFFGEGSRLTVL.

With respect to this clone: Germline and junction disagree at one end, which may indicate a read error. The chain links TRBV4-1 to TRBJ1-2, with 8 bases that match TRBD1. CDR1 and CDR2 from the germline V gene are MGHRA and YSYEKL. This CDR3 has 15 amino acids. DNA of the CDR3: TGCGCCAGCAGCCAAGATTTGGACAGGGACTATGACTACACCTTC. Its translation: CASSQDLDRDYDYTF.

The chain couples TRBV9 to TRBJ2-1; TRBD2 aligns across 9 bases. V shed 4 bases and J 5 bases; nucleotides not matched to a gene: 10. Germline V gene data show CDR1 as SGDLS and CDR2 as YYNGEE. This CDR3 spans 16 amino acids. CDR3 sequence reads: CASSSRGGLADNEQFF. CDR3 DNA sequence: TGTGCCAGCAGCTCTAGGGGGGGACTAGCCGACAATGAGCAGTTCTTC.

The chain has TRBV11-3 and TRBJ2-7, with a weak D call TRBD2 (6 bases). The germline V and J ends were trimmed by 5 bases and 0 bases, with 11 bases remaining between them. Looked up from germline, CDR1 is SGHNT and CDR2 is YENEEA. The CDR3 runs to 14 residues. In DNA, the CDR3 is TGTGCCAGCAGCCCAGGAGGGAGCTCCTACGAGCAGTACTTC. Amino acid sequence: CASSPGGSSYEQYF. The whole variable domain, filled in from reference TRBV11-3 and TRBJ2-7, reads EAGVVQSPRYKIIEKKQPVAFWCNPISGHNTLYWYLQNLGQGPELLIRYENEEAVDDSQLPKDRFSAERLKGVDSTLKIQPAELGDSAVYLCASSPGGSSYEQYFGPGTRLTVT.